This T cell receptor (beta chain) was recovered during a study of blood T cell repertoires in COVID-19. Study-level background: There were acute and convalescent COVID-19 samples, and they came from the United States, Italy and Spain.

This table comes from immunoSEQ multiplex PCR, and its TCRdb copy is limited to in-frame clones, with some not included. The sample includes about 200,000 clones, roughly four fifths of them seen just once. The V gene's germline CDR1 is SGHTA and CDR2 FQGNSA. The CDR3 loop spans 15 amino acids. The V and J ends lost 1 base and 2 bases respectively, with 12 bases between them. The sequencing sample was made of PBMCs or T cells enriched from blood (not recorded which). This TCR derives from a man aged 40-49 years who had recovered from COVID-19. This chain joins TRBV7-2 and TRBJ2-7, with D possibly being TRBD1 (6 bases). Here the CDR3 DNA reads TGTGCCAGCAGCTTAGGTACAGGGATGACCTACGAGCAGTACTTC. It codes for CASSLGTGMTYEQYF.